A selection of T cell receptor beta chains follows, all from one sample in a study of control samples from healthy donors and cancer patients. Assay: immunoSEQ multiplex PCR; the TCRdb copy retains only in-frame clones and omits some. Among 40,000 to 55,000 clones, more than 85% were seen once, and the ten largest hold roughly 20%. The sequenced material came from PBMCs. These TCRs come from a woman in her thirties or forties with head and neck cancer. Both conserved end residues are part of each CDR3. A D gene is named only where the DNA matches it firmly. A clone size is listed for some rows: how often the clone was seen (once, few, many), or a class if it is expanded.

V	D	J	size	DNA	CDR3
TRBV5-1	-	TRBJ2-2	-	TGCGCCAGCAGCTTGGGACTCTCGGCCGGGGAGCTGTTTTTT	CASSLGLSAGELFF
TRBV6-5	-	TRBJ1-1	-	TGTGCCAGCAGTTATCGCGACAGACTAAACACTGAAGCTTTCTTT	CASSYRDRLNTEAFF
TRBV28	-	TRBJ1-5	-	TGTGCCAGCAGTTTTTTGGGTGGCGGCAATCAGCCCCAGCATTTT	CASSFLGGGNQPQHF
TRBV15	TRBD2	TRBJ2-1	few	TGTGCCACCAGCAGAACACTAGCGGATCCGCCCCGCAATGAGCAGTTCTTC	CATSRTLADPPRNEQFF
TRBV19	TRBD1	TRBJ2-7	-	TGTGCCAGTAGCCCTTCCGGGACAGGGTATTATGAAGAGCAGTACTTC	CASSPSGTGYYEEQYF
TRBV2	TRBD1	TRBJ2-5	-	TGTGCCATCTCGACAGGGGAAGAGACCCAGTACTTC	CAISTGEETQYF
TRBV5-1	-	TRBJ1-3	-	TGCGCCAGCAGCTTAGAGCCCTCTGGAAACACCATATATTTT	CASSLEPSGNTIYF
TRBV4-1	-	TRBJ1-2	once	TGCGCCAGCAGCCAAGATCCTGCTCCTAACTATGGCTACACCTTC	CASSQDPAPNYGYTF
TRBV15	TRBD2	TRBJ2-1	-	TGTGCCACCAGCAGAGGACTAGCGGGGGCGTACAATGAGCAGTTCTTC	CATSRGLAGAYNEQFF
TRBV5-4	-	TRBJ1-2	-	TGTGCCAGCAGCTCCGACACAGGGTCCTATGGCTACACCTTC	CASSSDTGSYGYTF
TRBV6-5	TRBD1	TRBJ1-1	few	TGTGCCAGCAGTCTAAACAGGGGGGTAAGGACTGAAGCTTTCTTT	CASSLNRGVRTEAFF
TRBV14	-	TRBJ1-4	-	TGTGCCAGCAGCCCCCTGGGGGGGTCGGGCGAAAAACTGTTTTTT	CASSPLGGSGEKLFF
TRBV28	-	TRBJ1-4	-	TGTGCCAGCAGACCTGGTTCCGCTGAAAAACTGTTTTTT	CASRPGSAEKLFF
TRBV18	-	TRBJ1-5	once	TGTGCCAGCTCACCGGAGGGGGGGTCAGGGCCCCAGCATTTT	CASSPEGGSGPQHF
TRBV19	-	TRBJ1-1	-	TGTGCCAGTAGTTCCCCCAGCAGGGTGAGTGAAGCTTTCTTT	CASSSPSRVSEAFF
TRBV27	-	TRBJ2-7	-	TGTGCCAGCATTCTCTACGAGCAGTACTTC	CASILYEQYF
TRBV4-1	TRBD2	TRBJ2-3	once	TGCGCCAGCAGCCCGCTCGTATTGCGGGAGAGGTCGGATACGCAGTATTTT	CASSPLVLRERSDTQYF
TRBV6-5	-	TRBJ2-1	-	TGTGCCAGCAGCAACGGGCCAGGTACTGAGCAGTTCTTC	CASSNGPGTEQFF
TRBV19	-	TRBJ2-3	-	TGTGCCAGTAGTATTCCCGGGGCAGATACGCAGTATTTT	CASSIPGADTQYF
TRBV19	TRBD1	TRBJ1-1	-	TGTGCCAGTAGTATCGGGACAGGAGCTTTCTTT	CASSIGTGAFF
TRBV10-1	-	TRBJ1-1	-	TGCGCCAGCAGCTCCCGCGTCCTAACGGGCTTGGACACTGAAGCTTTCTTT	CASSSRVLTGLDTEAFF
TRBV19	-	TRBJ1-1	few	TGTGCCAGTAACGACCCCGAACTCGAGATCGAAGCTTTCTTT	CASNDPELEIEAFF
TRBV11-3	TRBD2	TRBJ2-3	-	TGTGCCAGCAGCTTAGCGGGGACTAGCGATGGGACAGATACGCAGTATTTT	CASSLAGTSDGTDTQYF
TRBV5-1	TRBD1	TRBJ2-7	-	TGCGCCAGCAGCTTGGGGGGGACAGGGCCCGGCTACGAGCAGTACTTC	CASSLGGTGPGYEQYF
TRBV30	-	TRBJ1-3	-	TGTGCCTGGAGTGTAAAAGGCTCTGGAAACACCATATATTTT	CAWSVKGSGNTIYF
TRBV19	TRBD2	TRBJ2-3	-	TGTGCCAGTAGTATATGGGAAGCGGGGGGGAGCACAGATACGCAGTATTTT	CASSIWEAGGSTDTQYF
TRBV7-2	-	TRBJ1-1	-	TGTGCCAGCAGCTTATGGGGGAGGAACACTGAAGCTTTCTTT	CASSLWGRNTEAFF
TRBV6-5	TRBD1	TRBJ1-5	-	TGTGCCAGCAGTACAGGGGCAAATCAGCCCCAGCATTTT	CASSTGANQPQHF
TRBV16	TRBD1	TRBJ1-1	-	TGTGCCAGCAGCAGGGGGACAGGGGGGACTGAAGCTTTCTTT	CASSRGTGGTEAFF
TRBV2	-	TRBJ2-3	-	TGTGCCAGCAGGAGGGGCCGGACAGATACGCAGTATTTT	CASRRGRTDTQYF
TRBV4-2	TRBD1	TRBJ1-4	-	TGTGCCAGCAGCCGAGGACAGGGGAATGAAAAACTGTTTTTT	CASSRGQGNEKLFF
TRBV5-1	TRBD1	TRBJ1-2	-	TGCGCCAGCAGCTGGGGGACAGCCGAGGACTATGGCTACACCTTC	CASSWGTAEDYGYTF
TRBV28	-	TRBJ2-3	few	TGTGCCAGCAGGGCTAGCGCAGATACGCAGTATTTT	CASRASADTQYF
TRBV6-5	-	TRBJ2-2	-	TGTGCCAGCACGGGGGCGCTCGGGGAGCTGTTTTTT	CASTGALGELFF
TRBV27	-	TRBJ1-4	-	TGTGCCAGCAGCCGACGGACAGCTGGAAAACTGTTTTTT	CASSRRTAGKLFF
TRBV29-1	-	TRBJ2-1	-	TGCAGCGTTGACGGCGGCCAGAGCTCCTACAATGAGCAGTTCTTC	CSVDGGQSSYNEQFF
TRBV27	-	TRBJ2-7	-	TGTGCCAGCAGTTTAGCGGGGAGATCCTACGAGCAGTACTTC	CASSLAGRSYEQYF
TRBV28	-	TRBJ2-7	-	TGTGCCAGCAGAGGTATAGATCGGTTGAGCTCCTACGAGCAGTACTTC	CASRGIDRLSSYEQYF
TRBV3-1/TRBV3-2	-	TRBJ1-1	-	TGTGCCAGCAGCCACAGGGGAGGCACTGAAGCTTTCTTT	CASSHRGGTEAFF
TRBV5-1	-	TRBJ1-3	-	TGCGCCAGCAGCTTGGACCGCGCGAGAAACACCATATATTTT	CASSLDRARNTIYF
TRBV11-2	TRBD2	TRBJ2-1	-	TGTGCCAGCAGCCCAGCAGTAGCGGGGACCTACAATGAGCAGTTCTTC	CASSPAVAGTYNEQFF
TRBV15	TRBD1	TRBJ1-4	-	TGTGCCACCAGCACCCGACAGGGAGAGAGGGAAAAACTGTTTTTT	CATSTRQGEREKLFF
TRBV29-1	TRBD2	TRBJ2-2	-	TGCAGCGTTTCTGGTACGGGGAGGGTCACCGGGGAGCTGTTTTTT	CSVSGTGRVTGELFF
TRBV30	TRBD1	TRBJ2-7	-	TGTGCCTGGGGAGGCCGGGACAGGGGGCTAACGGGGCCCTACTACGAGCAGTACTTC	CAWGGRDRGLTGPYYEQYF
TRBV5-1	-	TRBJ1-1	-	TGCGCCAGCAGCTTGAACTTGAACACTGAAGCTTTCTTT	CASSLNLNTEAFF
TRBV5-1	-	TRBJ2-5	-	TGCGCCAGCAGCCCGGGACTGCAAGAGACCCAGTACTTC	CASSPGLQETQYF
TRBV11-2	-	TRBJ2-1	few	TGTGCCAGCAGCGGAGGGGTTATGGGGGAGCAGTTCTTC	CASSGGVMGEQFF
TRBV7-6	-	TRBJ2-1	-	TGTGCCAGCACCTCTGACAGCGCGAGCTCCTACAATGAGCAGTTCTTC	CASTSDSASSYNEQFF
TRBV28	-	TRBJ2-1	-	TGTGCCAGCAGTTTATGGCCCCCGTCGGGACCCTTACCGGATGAGCAGTTCTTC	CASSLWPPSGPLPDEQFF